This T cell receptor beta chain emerged from a study of blood T cell repertoires in COVID-19. Whole-study context: Samples of COVID-19 (acute and convalescent) were obtained from the United States, Italy and Spain. PBMCs, B-cell-depleted T cells, or T cells provided the cDNA or gDNA that made up the material.

This clone was detected only a few times. Seattle patients were enrolled while actively infected and followed longitudinally. This CDR3 has 11 amino acids. Trimming took off 10 bases at V and 5 bases at J, with 6 bases between the two ends. Germline V gene lookup returns CDR1 MNHEY and CDR2 SVGAGI. Study processing details: Reference gene primer amplification yielded estimated nucleated cell counts. Method: immunoSEQ multiplex PCR; TCRdb's copy keeps in-frame clones and lacks some. The V and J calls and clone size were taken over from that table, and D and trimming were inferred from the DNA. The data show tens of thousands of clones, approximately 85% seen once.

The sequence was collected from a man between 60 and 75 years old with COVID-19, enrolled during active disease. The chain links TRBV6-5 to TRBJ1-6; the D is unclear. The sequencing sample was made of peripheral blood. This CDR3 reads CATIDNSPLHF. Here the CDR3 DNA reads TGTGCCACCATAGATAATTCACCCCTCCACTTT.